This T cell receptor beta chain was captured by sequencing in a study of CD8 T cells in ankylosing spondylitis. TCRdb re-derived calls from the 5' RACE reads in MiXCR, one entry per CDR3 protein. Among approximately 200,000 distinct CDR3 sequences listed, roughly 13% were seen once. V was pared by 4 bases and J by 3 bases, with 7 bases between. Looked up from germline, CDR1 is PRHDT and CDR2 is FYEKMQ (reference sequence). This CDR3 is 13 amino acids long. Sequencing was done on a sample of blood, either unsorted or a sorted T cell fraction (not recorded which). The clonotype was recovered from a male donor with ankylosing spondylitis or in good health (not recorded which). This chain joins TRBV13 and TRBJ1-3; tentative D call: TRBD1 (5 bases). The CDR3 here is CASSSGFGNTIYF. The CDR3 bases are TGTGCCAGCAGCTCAGGGTTTGGAAACACCATATATTTT.